The 11 T cell receptor beta chains below all came from one sample that was sequenced in a study of PD-1 blockade in classical Hodgkin lymphoma. Assay used: immunoSEQ multiplex PCR; TCRdb lists only in-frame clones, some missing. The sample comprises 100,000 to 120,000 clones, about nine tenths of which are singletons, and about 20% rests with the top ten. With no exception, relapse followed autologous stem cell transplantation in all patients, and brentuximab vedotin exposure varied. The material was peripheral blood mononuclear cells (PBMCs), obtained before the second cycle of nivolumab. The receptors were gathered from a human donor with classical Hodgkin lymphoma.

This clone has a single count. The rearrangement uses TRBV6-1 and TRBJ1-2, with D unresolved. CDR3 length: 16 amino acids. Trimming took 2 bases from V and 4 from J, leaving 17 bases between them. The germline V gene has CDR1 MNHNS and CDR2 SASEGT. CDR3 in DNA: TGTGCCAGCAGTGAACTATCCGGACGGAGCCTCTATGGCTACACCTTC. It yields the protein CASSELSGRSLYGYTF.

The table lists this clone with a few counts. The CDR3 DNA reads as TGTGCCAGTACTATGGACACCCGCCGGGTCACTGAAGCTTTCTTT. This encodes CASTMDTRRVTEAFF. This sequence joins TRBV19 and TRBJ1-1, with D possibly TRBD1 on 5 matching bases. Trimming pared 7 bases from V and 4 bases from J, leaving 19 bases between. Per the germline V gene, CDR1 is LNHDA and CDR2 is SQIVND (reference sequence). The CDR3 contains 15 residues.

The rearrangement links TRBV18 to TRBJ2-5, with 9 bases aligning to TRBD2. The CDR3 sequence is 16 residues long. Looked up from germline, CDR1 is KGHSH and CDR2 is LQKENI. Trimming removed 4 bases from V and 1 base from J; junction bases left unmatched: 7. The CDR3 DNA is TGTGCCAGCTCACAACGACTAGCGGAAACCCAAGAGACCCAGTACTTC. Translation: CASSQRLAETQETQYF.

The chain employs TRBV28 and TRBJ2-6; D not certain. Germline V CDR1 and CDR2: MDHEN, SYDVKM. V lost 2 bases to trimming and J lost 0 bases, with 11 bases between them. CDR3 length: 17 amino acids. For the CDR3, the DNA is TGTGCCAGCAGTTTAGGGCAGGACCTCTCTGGGGCCAACGTCCTGACTTTC. Translating gives CASSLGQDLSGANVLTF.

This rearrangement joins TRBV19 to TRBJ1-1; D perhaps matches TRBD1 (5 bases). The CDR3 runs 16 residues. Trimming took off 2 bases at V and 4 bases at J, with 17 bases between the two ends. CDR1 and CDR2 (germline): LNHDA, SQIVND (reference sequence). CDR3 amino acids: CASSILRGPGTTEAFF. CDR3 sequence (DNA): TGTGCCAGTAGTATACTCCGAGGTCCGGGGACCACTGAAGCTTTCTTT.

The rearrangement joins TRBV25-1 to TRBJ2-1; D is unresolved. V shed 11 bases and J shed 0 bases, with 11 bases lying between them. Looked up from germline, CDR1 is MGHDK and CDR2 is SYGVNS. CDR3 size: 13 residues. The CDR3 loop is CAVFESSYNEQFF. CDR3 nucleotide sequence: TGTGCCGTCTTCGAGAGCTCCTACAATGAGCAGTTCTTC.

This chain joins TRBV19 and TRBJ2-1; 8 bases fit TRBD2. Germline CDR1 and CDR2: LNHDA and SQIVND (reference sequence). CDR3 length equals 16 residues. The J segment lost 7 bases and the V segment lost 6 bases, leaving 14 bases of the junction unmatched. The CDR3 sequence: CASRRMGAGDWNEQFF. In DNA, the CDR3 is TGTGCCAGTAGGAGAATGGGAGCGGGAGATTGGAATGAGCAGTTCTTC.

CDR3 DNA: TGTGCCAGCAGTGCCAGGGAGAACACTGAAGCTTTCTTT. Residues: CASSARENTEAFF. The chain joins TRBV6-5 to TRBJ1-1; D perhaps matches TRBD1 (5 bases). CDR3 size: 13 residues. CDR1 is MNHEY and CDR2 is SVGAGI in the germline V gene. V gave up 5 bases and J gave up 1 base, with 8 bases separating them.

This chain uses TRBV2 with TRBJ1-2; TRBD1 agrees at 9 bases. The germline V gene encodes CDR1 SNHLY and CDR2 FYNNEI. CDR3 length: 15 amino acids. After removal of 5 bases from V and 2 bases from J, the junction contained 6 bases not matched to a gene. The chain's CDR3 is CASSQDRGRNYGYTF. In DNA form, the CDR3 reads TGTGCCAGCAGTCAAGACAGGGGGAGAAACTATGGCTACACCTTC.

This chain connects TRBV2 to TRBJ2-3; TRBD2 might be the D (6 bases). V gave up 7 bases and J gave up 6 bases, with 20 bases separating them. The CDR3 covers 15 residues. Germline V gene data show CDR1 as SNHLY and CDR2 as FYNNEI. Written as DNA, the CDR3 is TGTGCCAGCAAGACCGGGCGGGAACCCACTGATACGCAGTATTTT. Residues: CASKTGREPTDTQYF.

The chain is built from TRBV25-1 and TRBJ2-5; D tentatively fits TRBD1 or TRBD2 (6 bases each). Per the germline V gene, CDR1 is MGHDK and CDR2 is SYGVNS. The germline V and J ends were trimmed by 0 bases and 2 bases, with 10 bases remaining between them. This CDR3 has 15 residues. DNA for the CDR3: TGTGCCAGCAGTGAATATCGGGGGCTACAAGAGACCCAGTACTTC. It yields the protein CASSEYRGLQETQYF.